The rows below give T cell receptor beta chains drawn from one sample of a study of blood T cell repertoires in COVID-19. TCRdb's copy holds only in-frame clones and misses some; the assay was immunoSEQ multiplex PCR. The table shows about 150,000 clones, with more than 65% occurring only once. Sequences were obtained from peripheral blood. The receptors were sampled from a man aged 55 to 70 with acute or convalescent COVID-19. Each CDR3 is given with its conserved first and last residue. The D gene is left open where the match is weak. Clone size is not always given. Where it is, it says once, few, many or a class for expanded clones.

TGTGCCAGCAGCCGGGACAGGACCTATGGCTACACCTTC CASSRDRTYGYTF NA TRBD1 TRBJ1-2 TRBV6-5
TGCAGTGCTAGTCGCCGGGCCGGGGATGAGCAGTTCTTC CSASRRAGDEQFF NA NA TRBJ2-1 TRBV20-1
TGTGCCAGCAGCTTGAACAGGGCTACTGAAGCTTTCTTT CASSLNRATEAFF NA NA TRBJ1-1 TRBV7-3
TGCGCCAGCAGCTGGCTAGCCTCCTACAATGAGCAGTTCTTC CASSWLASYNEQFF few NA TRBJ2-1 TRBV4-1
TGTGCCAGCAGCCAGTCAGCGAAAAACTCCTACGAGCAGTACTTC CASSQSAKNSYEQYF few NA TRBJ2-7 TRBV3-1/TRBV3-2
TGTGCCAGCGAAAACGGGAGGTCGTTTAGGAATGAGCAGTTCTTC CASENGRSFRNEQFF NA TRBD2 TRBJ2-1 TRBV6-5
TGTGCCAGCAGCCCTGGGGACAGGGGGCTGGGAAACATTCAGTACTTC CASSPGDRGLGNIQYF NA TRBD1 TRBJ2-4 TRBV7-9
TGTGCCAGCAGCCAAGTGGTTGCGGGAGGGGCTGCCCAAGAGACCCAGTACTTC CASSQVVAGGAAQETQYF once TRBD2 TRBJ2-5 TRBV3-1/TRBV3-2
TGTGCCAGCAGCTTGAAGGTAGCGGGAGTCACAGATACGCAGTATTTT CASSLKVAGVTDTQYF few TRBD2 TRBJ2-3 TRBV5-8
TGTGCCAGCAGCTTAGTGGGACACCTCTCCTACAATGAGCAGTTCTTC CASSLVGHLSYNEQFF once NA TRBJ2-1 TRBV11-1
TGTGCCAGCAGCTTGGTCCGGGGAGGAAGATCACCCCTCCACTTT CASSLVRGGRSPLHF few NA TRBJ1-6 TRBV5-5
TGTGCCAGCAGCAAACTCGTCATTAGCACAGATACGCAGTATTTT CASSKLVISTDTQYF NA NA TRBJ2-3 TRBV7-9
TGTGCCAGCAGCTGGGGGGTCAGCAATCAGCCCCAGCATTTT CASSWGVSNQPQHF NA NA TRBJ1-5 TRBV3-1/TRBV3-2
TGTGCCAGCAGTCCGAGCAATCAGCCCCAGCATTTT CASSPSNQPQHF NA NA TRBJ1-5 TRBV28